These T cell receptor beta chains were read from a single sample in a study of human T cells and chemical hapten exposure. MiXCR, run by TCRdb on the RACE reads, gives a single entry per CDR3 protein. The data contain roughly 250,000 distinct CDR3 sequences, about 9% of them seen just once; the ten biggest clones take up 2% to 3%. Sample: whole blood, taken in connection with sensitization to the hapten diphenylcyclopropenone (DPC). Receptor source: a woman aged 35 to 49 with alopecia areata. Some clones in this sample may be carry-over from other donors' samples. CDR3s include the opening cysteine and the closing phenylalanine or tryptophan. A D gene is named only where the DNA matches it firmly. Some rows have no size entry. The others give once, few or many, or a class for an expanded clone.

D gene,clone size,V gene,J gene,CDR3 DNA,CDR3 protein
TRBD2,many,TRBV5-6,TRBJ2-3,TGTGCCAGCAGCTTGGTTGTAGCGGGAGGCGGGACAGATACGCAGTATTTT,CASSLVVAGGGTDTQYF
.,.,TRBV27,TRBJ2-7,TGTGCCAGCAGTTATTCATCCCGGGACCACTACGAGCAGTACTTC,CASSYSSRDHYEQYF
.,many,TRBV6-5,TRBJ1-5,TGTGCCAGCAGTTCTCTTACGAACATGGGGCAGCCCCAGCATTTT,CASSSLTNMGQPQHF
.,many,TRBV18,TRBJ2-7,TGTGCCAGCTCACCAGGGAGCGGAGTGCTCTGGGAGCAGTACTTC,CASSPGSGVLWEQYF
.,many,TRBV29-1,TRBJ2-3,TGCAGCCTTCCGCGAGGAGATACGCAGTATTTT,CSLPRGDTQYF
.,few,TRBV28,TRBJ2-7,TGTGCCAGCTTGACAGGCCTATCCGAGCAGTACTTC,CASLTGLSEQYF
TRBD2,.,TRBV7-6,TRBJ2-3,TGTGCCAGCAGAAGGTCGGGAGGTACCCACACAGATACGCAGTATTTT,CASRRSGGTHTDTQYF
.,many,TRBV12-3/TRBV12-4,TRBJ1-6,TGTGCCAGCAGTCTGGACAGTCCGGGTTCACCCCTCCACTTT,CASSLDSPGSPLHF
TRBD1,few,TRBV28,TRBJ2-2,TGTGCCAGCAGTTTAAATCCTTTTGGACAGGCGGACACCGGGGAGCTGTTTTTT,CASSLNPFGQADTGELFF
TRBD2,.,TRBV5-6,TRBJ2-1,TGTGCCAGCAGCTCCCCGGGACTAGCGGGAGCCGGGGCGTGGCAGTTCTTC,CASSSPGLAGAGAWQFF
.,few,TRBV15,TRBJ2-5,TGTGCCACCAGGGCGTCCGTTCAAGAGACCCAGTACTTC,CATRASVQETQYF
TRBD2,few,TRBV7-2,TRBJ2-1,TGTGCCAGCAGCCGGACTAGCGGGACGTCACAGGGTGAGCAGTTCTTC,CASSRTSGTSQGEQFF
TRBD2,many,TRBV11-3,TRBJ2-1,TGTGCCAGCAGCTTACAAGCCAGCGGGATCGATGAGCAGTTCTTC,CASSLQASGIDEQFF
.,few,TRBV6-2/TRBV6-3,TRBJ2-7,TGTGCCAGCAGGGACACAGGAGCGGGCTCCTACGAGCAGTACTTC,CASRDTGAGSYEQYF
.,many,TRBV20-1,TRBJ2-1,TGCAGTGCTAGAGACTTCCCCCTTGGAAGCCGAATCCCCAGGGAGCAGTTCTTC,CSARDFPLGSRIPREQFF
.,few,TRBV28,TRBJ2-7,TGTGCCACCGCGACCCCTAACTACGAGCAGTACTTC,CATATPNYEQYF
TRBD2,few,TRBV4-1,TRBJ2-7,TGCGCCAGCAGCCAAGTACTAGCGGCTACCGACGAGCAGTACTTC,CASSQVLAATDEQYF
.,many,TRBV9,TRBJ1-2,TGTGCCAGCAGCTCCAGCCCCACGACAGTAATCTATGGCTACACCTTC,CASSSSPTTVIYGYTF
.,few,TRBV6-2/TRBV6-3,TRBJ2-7,TGTGCCAGCGCCAATATTTTTCGGGACTTCCTCAACGAGCAGTACTTC,CASANIFRDFLNEQYF
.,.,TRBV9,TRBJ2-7,TGTGCCAGCAGCCCCCAATGGGGCGAGCAGTACTTC,CASSPQWGEQYF
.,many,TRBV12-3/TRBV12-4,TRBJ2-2,TGCGCCAGCAGCTTGGCAGGTTCGAACACCGGGGAGCTGTTTTTT,CASSLAGSNTGELFF
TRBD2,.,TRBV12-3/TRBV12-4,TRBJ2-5,TGTGCCAGCAGTTTAGCGGGAGCGGGAGGCAGAGAGACCCAGTACTTC,CASSLAGAGGRETQYF
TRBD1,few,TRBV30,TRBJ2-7,TGTGCCTCCGAGACAGGGGCGAGGGAGCAGTACTTC,CASETGAREQYF
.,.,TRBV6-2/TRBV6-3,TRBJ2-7,TGTGCCAGCAGTTACTCGGGCGGCCCCGACGAGCAGTACTTC,CASSYSGGPDEQYF
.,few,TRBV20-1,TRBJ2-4,TGCAGTGCTAGTTCAGGGACGGCCAAAAACATTCAGTACTTC,CSASSGTAKNIQYF